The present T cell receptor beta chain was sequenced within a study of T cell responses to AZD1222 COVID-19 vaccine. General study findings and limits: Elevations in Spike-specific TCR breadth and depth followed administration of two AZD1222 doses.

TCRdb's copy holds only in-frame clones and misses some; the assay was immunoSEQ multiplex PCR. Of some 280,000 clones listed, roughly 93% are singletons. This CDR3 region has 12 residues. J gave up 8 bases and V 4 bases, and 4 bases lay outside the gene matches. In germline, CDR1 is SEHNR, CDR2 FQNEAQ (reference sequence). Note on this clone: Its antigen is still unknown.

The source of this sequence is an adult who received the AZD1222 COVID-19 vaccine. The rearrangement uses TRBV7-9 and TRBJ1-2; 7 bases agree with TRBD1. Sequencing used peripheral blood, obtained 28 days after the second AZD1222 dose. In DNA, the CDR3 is TGTGCCAGCAGCTGGCAGGGGGAAGGCTACACCTTC. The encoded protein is CASSWQGEGYTF.